The TCR beta chain under discussion was sequenced for a study of STAT5B mutations in CD4+ large granular lymphocyte leukemia. Trimming removed 3 bases from V and 10 bases from J, with 7 bases in between. The CDR3 has 11 amino acids. Germline CDR1 reads MGHDK; CDR2 reads SYGVNS. This table comes from immunoSEQ multiplex PCR, and its TCRdb copy is limited to in-frame clones, with some not included. The repertoire has fewer than 35,000 clones, less than 75% of them found once; the top ten carry about 0.45%. The source of this sequence is a human donor in good health. Sequencing was performed on CD4+ T cells from blood buffy coats. The rearrangement uses TRBV25-1 and TRBJ1-3; no definite D call. As DNA, the CDR3 is TGTGCCAGCAGTGACAGGATTACCATATATTTT. Amino acids: CASSDRITIYF.